Given below is one T cell receptor beta chain in context. There is no known antigen for this receptor. These data belong to a study of GPR56 and killer-like receptors on CD4 memory cells (dated by TCRdb to about 2019). For the study in its entirety: The study proposed that the stepwise gain of KLRB1, KLRG1, GPR56 and finally KLRF1 marks human CD4+ memory T-cell differentiation and cytokine production potential. The healthy blood donors were described in the study as age-matched to the liver disease patients, whose median age was roughly 68 years.

The instrument was an Illumina HiSeq 2500. For construction of sequencing libraries, the recombined TCRbeta locus was amplified according to a previously published PCR protocol. The authors processed their data as follows. Reads whose average quality score was below 30 were removed, and the reads that remained were processed with IMSEQ. Each clonotype was defined by Vbeta gene, Jbeta gene and CDR3 amino acid sequence. To quantify how much the repertoires of different populations overlapped, the Morisita-Horn index was computed on the top 100 expanded clones. Renyi diversity profiles calculated on the top 100 expanded clones were used to assess clonal diversity. TCRdb reprocessed the reads and lists each CDR3 protein sequence as a single entry, with no DNA. The V and J calls shown here were made by TCRdb, not taken from the authors' results. The sample's own table lists fewer than 3,000 distinct CDR3 sequences. The top ten constitute 4% of the sample.

Overall study results and their limits: Rather than full repertoires, only the 100 most expanded clones per population were included in the diversity and similarity analyses. Clonal frequency started low in the marker-negative population and rose progressively along the proposed pathway, while TCRbeta diversity decreased accordingly. Overlap of TCR repertoires was especially pronounced between late populations 4 and 5, and partly extended to population 3. The authors took the finding that clones dominating late populations 4 and 5 were also present in early populations 1 and 2 as evidence for linear differentiation.

Five KLR/GPR56-defined CD4+ populations were enriched by fluorescence-activated cell sorting before TCRbeta sequencing. To test whether memory differentiation follows a linear pathway, the researchers sequenced TCRbeta repertoires from five CD4+ T-cell subsets, each defined by expression of KLRB1, KLRG1, GPR56 and KLRF1. TCR-sequenced cells came from peripheral blood of healthy control individuals, reported as five donors in the TCRbeta analysis figure. Heparinized peripheral blood was collected, and every sample was processed within one hour of being retrieved. Blood was diluted 1:2 in PBS, and peripheral blood mononuclear cells were then isolated from the diluted blood at room temperature by Biocoll density gradient centrifugation. Before flow sorting, freshly isolated PBMCs underwent magnetic sorting with anti-CD4 MicroBeads to enrich CD4+ T cells. A BD FACSAria II was used to sort CD4+ T cells, enriched from the PBMCs of healthy donors, according to marker expression. Surface staining used anti-KLRB1 clone 191B8, anti-KLRF1 clone 4A4.D10 and anti-KLRG1 clone REA261 antibodies from Miltenyi Biotec.

The CDR3 numbers 13 residues from cysteine through phenylalanine. No DNA sequence was recorded. The receptor's source is a human donor in good health. The source material was memory CD4+ T cells from blood. This sequence uses TRBV12-3 or TRBV12-4 and TRBJ2-7; TCRdb reports TRBD1, a call that lacks DNA to check it against. CDR3 loop: CASSWGVTYEQYF.